This TCR beta chain is drawn from a study of T cell responses to AZD1222 COVID-19 vaccine. Germline CDR1 reads SGHKS; CDR2 reads YYEKEE (reference sequence). V was trimmed by 3 bases and J by 4 bases, leaving 11 bases between them. The CDR3 totals 14 residues. The data were produced by immunoSEQ multiplex PCR, yet TCRdb's version contains in-frame clones alone and is incomplete. The table has roughly 85,000 clones, around 90% seen once. The specimen comprised peripheral blood, sampled on day 0 of MenACWY control vaccination. This receptor was identified in an adult in good health. The rearrangement uses TRBV5-5 and TRBJ1-5; D not resolved. The CDR3 coding sequence is TGTGCCAGCAGCTCCTCCATTGGGAATCAGCCCCAGCATTTT. The encoded protein is CASSSSIGNQPQHF. The full variable domain, with the rest looked up from reference TRBV5-5 and TRBJ1-5, is DAGVTQSPTHLIKTRGQQVTLRCSPISGHKSVSWYQQVLGQGPQFIFQYYEKEERGRGNFPDRFSARQFPNYSSELNVNALLLGDSALYLCASSSSIGNQPQHFGDGTRLSIL.